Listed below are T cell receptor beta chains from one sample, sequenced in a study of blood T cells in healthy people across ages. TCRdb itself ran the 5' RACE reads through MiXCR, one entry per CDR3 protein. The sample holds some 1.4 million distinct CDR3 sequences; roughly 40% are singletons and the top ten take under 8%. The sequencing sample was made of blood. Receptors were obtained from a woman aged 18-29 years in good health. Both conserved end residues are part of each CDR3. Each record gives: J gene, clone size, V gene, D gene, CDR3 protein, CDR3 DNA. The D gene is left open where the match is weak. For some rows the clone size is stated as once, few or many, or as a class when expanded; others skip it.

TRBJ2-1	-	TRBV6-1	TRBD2	CATLTSGTFSSYNEQFF	TGTGCCACCTTAACTAGCGGGACCTTCTCCTCCTACAATGAGCAGTTCTTC
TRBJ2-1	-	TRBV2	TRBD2	CASKPRTSGSYEQFF	TGTGCCAGCAAGCCCCGGACTAGCGGGAGTTATGAGCAGTTCTTC
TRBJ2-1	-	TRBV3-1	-	CASSRKASGFYNEQFF	TGTGCCAGCAGCCGCAAGGCCAGCGGGTTCTACAATGAGCAGTTCTTC
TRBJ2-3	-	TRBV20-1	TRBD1	CSATGRDRSTDTQYF	TGCAGTGCGACAGGCCGGGACAGGAGCACAGATACGCAGTATTTT
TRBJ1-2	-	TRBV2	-	CASSPLGYGYTF	TGTGCCAGCAGTCCTTTGGGCTATGGCTACACCTTC
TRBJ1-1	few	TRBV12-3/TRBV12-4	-	CASSLLVRGRGTEAFF	TGTGCCAGCAGTTTATTGGTGCGGGGGCGAGGCACTGAAGCTTTCTTT
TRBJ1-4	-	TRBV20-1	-	CSASRLNDGEKLFF	TGCAGTGCTAGTCGGCTTAATGATGGTGAAAAACTGTTTTTT
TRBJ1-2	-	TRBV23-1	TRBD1	CASSQSPTPGTGDGYTF	TGCGCCAGCAGTCAATCGCCAACCCCCGGGACAGGGGATGGCTACACCTTC
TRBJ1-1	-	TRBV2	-	CASKEEANTEAFF	TGTGCCAGCAAAGAGGAGGCTAACACTGAAGCTTTCTTT
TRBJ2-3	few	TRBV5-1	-	CASSLLAGSADTQYF	TGCGCCAGCAGCTTGTTGGCAGGGTCTGCAGATACGCAGTATTTT
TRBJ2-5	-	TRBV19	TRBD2	CASRTGTSYKETQYF	TGTGCCAGTAGGACCGGGACTAGTTATAAGGAGACCCAGTACTTC
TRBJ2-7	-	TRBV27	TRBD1	CAGSSQPGQGFSYEQYF	TGTGCCGGCAGTTCCCAACCGGGACAGGGGTTCTCCTACGAGCAGTACTTC
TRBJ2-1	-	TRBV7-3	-	CASSLGPGASGEQFF	TGTGCCAGCAGCTTAGGGCCAGGGGCCTCTGGGGAGCAGTTCTTC
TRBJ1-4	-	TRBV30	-	CACQVPGYEKLFF	TGTGCCTGCCAGGTTCCGGGATATGAAAAACTGTTTTTT